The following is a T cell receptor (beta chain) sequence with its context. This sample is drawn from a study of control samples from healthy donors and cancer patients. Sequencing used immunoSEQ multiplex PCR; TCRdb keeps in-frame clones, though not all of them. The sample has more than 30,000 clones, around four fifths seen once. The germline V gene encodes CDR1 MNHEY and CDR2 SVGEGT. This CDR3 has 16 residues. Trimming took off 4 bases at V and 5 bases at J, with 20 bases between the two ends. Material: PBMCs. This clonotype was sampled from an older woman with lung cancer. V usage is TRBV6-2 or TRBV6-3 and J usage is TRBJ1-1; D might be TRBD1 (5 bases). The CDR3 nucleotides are TGTGCCAGCAGTTTTGGATACAGGACCACTCATACTGAAGCTTTCTTT. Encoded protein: CASSFGYRTTHTEAFF.